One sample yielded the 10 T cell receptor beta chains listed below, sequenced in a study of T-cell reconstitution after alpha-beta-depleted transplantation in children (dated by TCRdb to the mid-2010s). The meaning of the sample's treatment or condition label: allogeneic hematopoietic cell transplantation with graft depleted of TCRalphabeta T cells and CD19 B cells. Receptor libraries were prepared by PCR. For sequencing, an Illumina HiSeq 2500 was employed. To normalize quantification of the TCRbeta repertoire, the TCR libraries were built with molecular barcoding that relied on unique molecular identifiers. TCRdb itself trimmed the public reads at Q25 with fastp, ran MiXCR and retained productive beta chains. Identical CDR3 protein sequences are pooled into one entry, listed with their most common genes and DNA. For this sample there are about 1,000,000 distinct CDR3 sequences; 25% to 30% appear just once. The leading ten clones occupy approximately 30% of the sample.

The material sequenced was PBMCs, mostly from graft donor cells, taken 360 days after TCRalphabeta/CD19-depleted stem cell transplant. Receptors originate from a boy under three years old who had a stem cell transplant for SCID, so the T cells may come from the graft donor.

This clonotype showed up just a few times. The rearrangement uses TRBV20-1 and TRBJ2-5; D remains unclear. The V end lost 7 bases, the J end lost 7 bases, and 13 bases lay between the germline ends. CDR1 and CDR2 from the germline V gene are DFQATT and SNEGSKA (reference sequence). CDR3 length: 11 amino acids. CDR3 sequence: CSVTPSGTQYF. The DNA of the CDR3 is TGCAGTGTAACCCCTTCGGGGACCCAGTACTTC.

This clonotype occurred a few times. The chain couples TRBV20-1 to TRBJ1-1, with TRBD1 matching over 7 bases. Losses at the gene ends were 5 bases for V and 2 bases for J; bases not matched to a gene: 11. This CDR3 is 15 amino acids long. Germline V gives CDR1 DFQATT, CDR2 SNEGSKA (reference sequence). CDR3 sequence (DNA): TGCAGTGCTTCTGTCCTGACAGGGATAAACACTGAAGCTTTCTTT. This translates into CSASVLTGINTEAFF.

CDR3 coding DNA: TGCAGTGCTACGCCCGGACTAGCGGGGGGGACACGGCCAGATACGCAGTATTTT. Translated: CSATPGLAGGTRPDTQYF. This sequence joins TRBV20-1 and TRBJ2-3; 15 bases match TRBD2. The ends lost 4 bases at V and 4 bases at J; junction bases unmatched: 12. Germline V gene sequence: CDR1 DFQATT, CDR2 SNEGSKA (reference sequence). CDR3 length equals 18 residues.

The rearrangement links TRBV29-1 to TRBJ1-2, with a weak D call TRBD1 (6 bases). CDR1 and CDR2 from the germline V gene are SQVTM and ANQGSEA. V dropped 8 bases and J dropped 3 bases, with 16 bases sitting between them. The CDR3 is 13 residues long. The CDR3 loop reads CSTEPGADYGYTF. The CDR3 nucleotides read TGCAGCACCGAGCCGGGGGCCGACTATGGCTACACCTTC. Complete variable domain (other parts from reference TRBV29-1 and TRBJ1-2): SAVISQKPSRDICQRGTSLTIQCQVDSQVTMMFWYRQQPGQSLTLIATANQGSEATYESGFVIDKFPISRPNLTFSTLTVSNMSPEDSSIYLCSTEPGADYGYTFGSGTRLTVV.

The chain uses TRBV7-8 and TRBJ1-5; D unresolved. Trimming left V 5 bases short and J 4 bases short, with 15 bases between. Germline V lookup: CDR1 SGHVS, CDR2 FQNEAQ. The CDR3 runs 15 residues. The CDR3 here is CASSPIRTPNQPQHF. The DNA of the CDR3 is TGTGCCAGCAGCCCCATTAGGACGCCAAATCAGCCCCAGCATTTT. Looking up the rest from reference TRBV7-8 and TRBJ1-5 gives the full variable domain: GAGVSQSPRYKVAKRGQDVALRCDPISGHVSLFWYQQALGQGPEFLTYFQNEAQLDKSGLPSDRFFAERPEGSVSTLKIQRTQQEDSAVYLCASSPIRTPNQPQHFGDGTRLSIL.

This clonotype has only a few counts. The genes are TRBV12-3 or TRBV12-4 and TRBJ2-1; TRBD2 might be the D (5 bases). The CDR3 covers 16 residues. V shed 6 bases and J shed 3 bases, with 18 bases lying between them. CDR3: CASRTLLTGGYNEQFF. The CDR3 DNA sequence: TGTGCCAGCAGGACGCTCCTAACTGGAGGCTACAATGAGCAGTTCTTC.

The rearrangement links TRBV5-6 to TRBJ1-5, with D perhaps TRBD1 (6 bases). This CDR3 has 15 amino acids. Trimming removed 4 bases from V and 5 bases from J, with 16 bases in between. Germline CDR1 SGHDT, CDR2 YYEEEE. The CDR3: CASSQLTGIDQPQHF. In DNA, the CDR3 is TGTGCCAGCAGCCAATTAACAGGGATCGATCAGCCCCAGCATTTT.

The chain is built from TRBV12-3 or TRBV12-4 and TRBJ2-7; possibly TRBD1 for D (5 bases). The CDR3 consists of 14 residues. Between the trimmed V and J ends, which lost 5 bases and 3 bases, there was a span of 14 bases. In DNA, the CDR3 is TGTGCCAGCAGTAGACAGCTGGGGAACTACGAGCAGTACTTC. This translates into CASSRQLGNYEQYF.

The CDR3: CASSGHGETQYF. The CDR3 nucleotides are TGTGCCAGCAGCGGACACGGGGAGACCCAGTACTTC. The J gene is TRBJ2-5, the V gene TRBV7-2; tentative D call: TRBD1 (5 bases). The CDR3 length is 12 residues. V was pared by 5 bases and J by 5 bases, with 9 bases between. CDR1 and CDR2 from the germline V gene are SGHTA and FQGNSA. The entire variable domain, with the rest obtained from reference TRBV7-2 and TRBJ2-5, is as follows: GAGVSQSPSNKVTEKGKDVELRCDPISGHTALYWYRQSLGQGLEFLIYFQGNSAPDKSGLPSDRFSAERTGGSVSTLTIQRTQQEDSAVYLCASSGHGETQYFGPGTRLLVL.

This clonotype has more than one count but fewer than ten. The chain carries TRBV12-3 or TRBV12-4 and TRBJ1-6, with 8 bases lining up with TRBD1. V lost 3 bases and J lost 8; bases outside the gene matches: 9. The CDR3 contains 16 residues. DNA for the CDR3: TGTGCCAGCAGTTTTGAGGCAGGGGGCCAATATTCACCCCTCCACTTT. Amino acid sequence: CASSFEAGGQYSPLHF.